This T cell receptor beta chain was observed in a study of blood T cell repertoires in COVID-19. Produced via immunoSEQ multiplex PCR; TCRdb's table is partial and in-frame only. The profile shows a few hundred thousand clones, around 87% of them singletons. The CDR3 totals 14 residues. Per the germline V gene, CDR1 is SGHTA and CDR2 is FQGNSA. V lost 5 bases and J 1 base, leaving 8 bases between the germline ends. The specimen sequenced was PBMCs or T cells enriched from blood (not recorded which). This TCR came from a man aged 35 to 55 in a cohort exposed to, infected with or recovered from COVID-19 (not recorded which). The chain combines TRBV7-2 with TRBJ2-2; D call uncertain. Here the CDR3 reads CASSPDMNTGELFF. The CDR3 region has the DNA TGTGCCAGCAGCCCAGACATGAACACCGGGGAGCTGTTTTTT.